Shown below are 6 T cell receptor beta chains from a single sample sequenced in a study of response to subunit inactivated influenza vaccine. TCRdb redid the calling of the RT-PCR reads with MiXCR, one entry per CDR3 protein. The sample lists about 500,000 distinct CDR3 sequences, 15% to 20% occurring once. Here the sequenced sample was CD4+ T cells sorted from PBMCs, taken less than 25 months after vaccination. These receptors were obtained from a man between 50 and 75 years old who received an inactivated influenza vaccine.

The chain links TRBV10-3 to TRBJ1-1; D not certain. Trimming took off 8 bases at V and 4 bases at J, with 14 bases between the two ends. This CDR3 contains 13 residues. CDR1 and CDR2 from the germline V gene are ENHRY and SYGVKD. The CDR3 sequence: CAIRKPAITEAFF. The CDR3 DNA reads TGTGCCATCCGGAAGCCGGCGATCACTGAAGCTTTCTTT.

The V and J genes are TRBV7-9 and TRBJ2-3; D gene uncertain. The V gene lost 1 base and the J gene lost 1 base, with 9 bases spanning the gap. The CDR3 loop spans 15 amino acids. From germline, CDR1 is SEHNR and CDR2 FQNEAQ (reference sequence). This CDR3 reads CASSLGGMGTDTQYF. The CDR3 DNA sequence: TGTGCCAGCAGCTTAGGTGGGATGGGCACAGATACGCAGTATTTT. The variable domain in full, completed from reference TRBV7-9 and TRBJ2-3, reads DTGVSQNPRHKITKRGQNVTFRCDPISEHNRLYWYRQTLGQGPEFLTYFQNEAQLEKSRLLSDRFSAERPKGSFSTLEIQRTEQGDSAMYLCASSLGGMGTDTQYFGPGTRLTVL.

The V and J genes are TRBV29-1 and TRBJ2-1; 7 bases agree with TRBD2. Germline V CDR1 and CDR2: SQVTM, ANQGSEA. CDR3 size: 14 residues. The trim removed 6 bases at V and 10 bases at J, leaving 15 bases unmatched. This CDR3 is CSVDSLAANGEQFF. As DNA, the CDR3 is TGCAGCGTCGATTCCCTAGCGGCAAACGGGGAGCAGTTCTTC.

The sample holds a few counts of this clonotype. The CDR3 region is CASTGGVSAFF. CDR3 nucleotide sequence: TGTGCCAGCACCGGGGGGGTGAGTGCTTTCTTT. The V gene is TRBV12-3 or TRBV12-4, the J gene TRBJ1-1, with D perhaps TRBD1 (5 bases). V was clipped by 7 bases and J by 11 bases, with 14 bases between them. The CDR3 length is 11 residues.

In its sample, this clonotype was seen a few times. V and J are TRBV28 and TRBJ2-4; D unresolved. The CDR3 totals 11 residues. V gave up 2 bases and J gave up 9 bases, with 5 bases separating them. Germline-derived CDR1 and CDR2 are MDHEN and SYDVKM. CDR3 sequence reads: CASSLGGIQYF. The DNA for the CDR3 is TGTGCCAGCAGTTTAGGTGGCATTCAGTACTTC. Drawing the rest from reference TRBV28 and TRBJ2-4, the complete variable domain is DVKVTQSSRYLVKRTGEKVFLECVQDMDHENMFWYRQDPGLGLRLIYFSYDVKMKEKGDIPEGYSVSREKKERFSLILESASTNQTSMYLCASSLGGIQYFGAGTRLSVL.

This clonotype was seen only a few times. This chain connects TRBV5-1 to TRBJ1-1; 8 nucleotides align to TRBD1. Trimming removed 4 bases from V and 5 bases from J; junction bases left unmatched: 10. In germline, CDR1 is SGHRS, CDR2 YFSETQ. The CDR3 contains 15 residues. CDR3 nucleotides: TGCGCCAGCAGCCCGAGGGGGACAGGACATACTGAAGCTTTCTTT. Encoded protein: CASSPRGTGHTEAFF.